The entry below describes one TCR beta chain. Its antigen is still unknown. CDR1 and CDR2 from the germline V gene are LNHDA and SQIVND (reference sequence). There are 16 residues in the CDR3. V was clipped by 7 bases and J by 3 bases; unmatched bases: 10. The data originate from a study of shared clonotypes between healthy human individuals. Overall study context: Donor ages ranged 18 to 49 years: a couple of women, a few men.

Study observations and caveats: Generally, naive subsets (rather than memory subsets) showed larger estimated richness.

Data came from immunoSEQ multiplex PCR; TCRdb stores just in-frame clones and leaves some out. The data contain around 1.5 million clones, 95% to 99% of them singletons. This TCR was sampled from a man aged 30-40 years in good health. V usage is TRBV19 and J usage is TRBJ2-1, with 9 nucleotides matching TRBD1. The sequenced material came from naive CD4+ T cells sorted from blood. Documented subset: CD45RA+ positively selected. This CDR3 reads CASTEDTGGIYNEQFF. The DNA for the CDR3 is TGTGCCAGTACGGAAGACACAGGGGGCATCTACAATGAGCAGTTCTTC.